This T cell receptor (beta chain) was observed in a study of control samples from healthy donors and cancer patients (dated by TCRdb to about 2020). Receptor libraries were prepared by the immunoSEQ multiplex PCR assay. The table was pulled from immuneACCESS by TCRdb, which kept in-frame rearrangements only. Such tables lose some clones; where checked, under half of the loss comes from unresolved V genes, and the rest has no known cause. Present in this sample are about 150,000 clones, approximately 94% of which were seen just once. The ten biggest clones cover 1.3% to 1.5% of the sample. This clone has only a few counts. The clone's antigen remains unknown. No much larger clone is present one base from it, and per-base qualities are unavailable. After removal of 6 bases from V and 5 bases from J, the junction retains 9 bases not matched to a gene. The CDR3 goes from the cysteine to the phenylalanine over 14 residues. Only the CDR3 DNA stays, 42 bases, in frame from base 1. CDR1 and CDR2, per the germline V gene, are SNHLY and FYNNEI.

The chain couples TRBV2 to TRBJ1-2, with 7 bases matching TRBD1. The receptor was derived from a woman younger than 30 in good health. Source material: blood. The CDR3 protein sequence reads: CASRETGLGYGYTF. The DNA sequence is given as TGTGCCAGCAGGGAGACAGGGCTAGGGTATGGCTACACCTTC.